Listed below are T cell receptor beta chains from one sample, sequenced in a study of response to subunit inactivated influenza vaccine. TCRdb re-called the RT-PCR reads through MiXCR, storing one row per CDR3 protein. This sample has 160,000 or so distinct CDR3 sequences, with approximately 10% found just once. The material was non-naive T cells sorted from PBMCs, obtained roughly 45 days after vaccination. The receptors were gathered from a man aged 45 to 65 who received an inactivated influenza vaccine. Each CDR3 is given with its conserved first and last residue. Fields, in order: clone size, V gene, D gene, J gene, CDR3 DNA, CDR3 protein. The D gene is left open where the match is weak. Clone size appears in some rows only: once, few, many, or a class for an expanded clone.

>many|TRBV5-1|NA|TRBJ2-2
TGCGCCAGCAGCTTGGAAAGGGGAAAAGGCACCGGGGAGCTGTTTTTT
CASSLERGKGTGELFF
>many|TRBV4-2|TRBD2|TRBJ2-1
TGTGCCAGCAGCCACCGTGCGACATCTAGCGGGGTTTACAATGAGCAGTTCTTC
CASSHRATSSGVYNEQFF
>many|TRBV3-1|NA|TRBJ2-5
TGTGCCAGCAGCCGACGACAGAGGGGAGAGACCCAGTACTTC
CASSRRQRGETQYF
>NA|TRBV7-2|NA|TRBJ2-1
TGTGCCAGCAGCCAGACAGCCGAGCAGTTCTTC
CASSQTAEQFF
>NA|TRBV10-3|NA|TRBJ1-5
TGTGCCATCAGCAACAGGGACGCTGGGGGCAATCAGCCCCAGCATTTT
CAISNRDAGGNQPQHF
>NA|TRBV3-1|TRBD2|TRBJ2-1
TGTGCCAGCAGCCCTAGAACTGGACTAGCGGGCTACAATGAGCAGTTCTTC
CASSPRTGLAGYNEQFF
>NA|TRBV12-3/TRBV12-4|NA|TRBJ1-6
TGTGCCAGCAGTTTAGGGTGGGTTAATTCACCCCTCCACTTT
CASSLGWVNSPLHF
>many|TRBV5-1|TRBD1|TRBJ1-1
TGCGCCAGCTCGGGACAGGGGGCGCTGGGGAACACTGAAGCTTTCTTT
CASSGQGALGNTEAFF
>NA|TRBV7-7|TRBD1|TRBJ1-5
TGTGCTAGCACCTTAGGACAGGAGGATAGCAATCAGCCCCAGCATTTT
CASTLGQEDSNQPQHF
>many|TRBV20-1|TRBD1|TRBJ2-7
TGCAGTGCTAGACGACCGGACAGGGGGTACGAGCAGTACTTC
CSARRPDRGYEQYF
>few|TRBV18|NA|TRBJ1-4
TGTGCCAGCTCACCTGAAGGCAAGAGAGAAAAACTGTTTTTT
CASSPEGKREKLFF
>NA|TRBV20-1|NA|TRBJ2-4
TGCAGTGCTAGAGAAGCAGGGGCGGCCAAAAACATTCAGTACTTC
CSAREAGAAKNIQYF
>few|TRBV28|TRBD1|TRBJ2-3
TGTGCCAGCAGCTCCTCACAGGGGGCTCATGATACGCAGTATTTT
CASSSSQGAHDTQYF
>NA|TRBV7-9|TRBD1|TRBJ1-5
TGTGCCAGCAGCTTAGTTGGGACAGAAGGTTGGACCCAGCCCCAGCATTTT
CASSLVGTEGWTQPQHF
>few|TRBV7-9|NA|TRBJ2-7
TGTGCCAGCAGCTTCGGCAGGAGTAGCTCCTACGAGCAGTACTTC
CASSFGRSSSYEQYF
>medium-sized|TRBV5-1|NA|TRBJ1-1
TGCGCCAGCAGCCCCGGGCTCAGGGTCACTGAAGCTTTCTTT
CASSPGLRVTEAFF
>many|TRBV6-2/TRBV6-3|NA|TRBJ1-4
TGTGCCACCTCCAACGGACCGAGTGAAGGAAAACTGTTTTTT
CATSNGPSEGKLFF
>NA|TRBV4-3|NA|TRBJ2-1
TGCGCCAGCAGCCCGCACACAGGCACCAACGATGAGCAGTTCTTC
CASSPHTGTNDEQFF
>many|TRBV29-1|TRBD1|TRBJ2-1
TGCAGCGTTGCCAGGGGGCAAGGTGAGCAGTTCTTC
CSVARGQGEQFF
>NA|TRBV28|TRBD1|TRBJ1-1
TGTGCCAGCAGATACACAGGGGGCCAGGCTTTCTTT
CASRYTGGQAFF
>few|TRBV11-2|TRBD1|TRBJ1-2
TGTGCCAGCAGTTCGGACAGGGAGTATGGCTACACCTTC
CASSSDREYGYTF
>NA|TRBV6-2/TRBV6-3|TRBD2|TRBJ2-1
TGTGCCAGCAGTGGGGGGACTAGCGTTCTGGGGGAGCAGTTCTTC
CASSGGTSVLGEQFF
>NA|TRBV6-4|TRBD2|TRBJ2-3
TGTGCCAGCAGTCCGACTAGCGGGATGCATACGCAGTATTTT
CASSPTSGMHTQYF
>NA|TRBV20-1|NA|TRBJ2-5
TGCAGTGCTAGAACCCGACAGAATCAAGAGACCCAGTACTTC
CSARTRQNQETQYF
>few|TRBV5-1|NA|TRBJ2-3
TGCGCCAGCAGGCCGCCCGGGCAAAGCACAGATACGCAGTATTTT
CASRPPGQSTDTQYF
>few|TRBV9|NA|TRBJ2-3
TGTGCCAGCAGCGTAGATCCTAGCACAGATACGCAGTATTTT
CASSVDPSTDTQYF
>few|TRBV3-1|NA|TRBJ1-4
TGTGCCAGCAGCCAAGATCAGGGGAGCGCAACTAATGAAAAACTGTTTTTT
CASSQDQGSATNEKLFF
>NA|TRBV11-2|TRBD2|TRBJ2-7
TGTGCCAGCAGCTTAGATTTGGCTAGCGGGGGTCACGAGCAGTACTTC
CASSLDLASGGHEQYF
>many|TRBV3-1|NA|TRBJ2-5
TGTGCCAGCAGCCAACGGGACACAAAGAGGGAGACCCAGTACTTC
CASSQRDTKRETQYF
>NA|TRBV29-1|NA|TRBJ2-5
TGCAGCGTTGCAACAGGGTTTCAAGAGACCCAGTACTTC
CSVATGFQETQYF
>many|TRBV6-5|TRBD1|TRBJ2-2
TGTGCCAGCATGTACTACGGACAGGGGAACACCGGGGAGCTGTTTTTT
CASMYYGQGNTGELFF
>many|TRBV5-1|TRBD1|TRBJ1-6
TGCGCCAGCAGCCCTTCGACAGGGGGCCTACTCCACTTT
CASSPSTGGLLHF
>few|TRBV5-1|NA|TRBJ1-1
TGCGCCAGCAGCTTGGTGGAATGGAGGAACACTGAAGCTTTCTTT
CASSLVEWRNTEAFF
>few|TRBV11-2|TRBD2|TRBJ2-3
TGTGCCAGCAGCCATATTAGCGGGGGGTACACAGATACGCAGTATTTT
CASSHISGGYTDTQYF
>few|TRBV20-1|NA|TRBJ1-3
TGCAGTGCTAGACAGGGTTGGCTCTCTGGAAACACCATATATTTT
CSARQGWLSGNTIYF
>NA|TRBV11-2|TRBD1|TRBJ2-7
TGTGCCAGCAAACCGGGACAGGGTTCCTACGAGCAGTACTTC
CASKPGQGSYEQYF
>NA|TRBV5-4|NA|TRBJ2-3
TGTGCCAGCGGGGTGCGGGTCACAGATACGCAGTATTTT
CASGVRVTDTQYF
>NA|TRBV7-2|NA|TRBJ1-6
TGTGCCAGCAGCGGAGGGGGTGTACTGGGTAATTCACCCCTCCACTTT
CASSGGGVLGNSPLHF
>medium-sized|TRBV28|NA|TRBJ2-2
TGTGCCAGCCTCCGGAGAGAGGGATTCGGGGAGCTGTTTTTT
CASLRREGFGELFF
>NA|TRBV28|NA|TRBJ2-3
TGTGCCAGCAGTTCCCCAAGGGCAGATACGCAGTATTTT
CASSSPRADTQYF
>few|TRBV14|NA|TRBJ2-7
TGTGCCAGCAGCCCCCTACCGACCGGGGTACACGAGCAGTACTTC
CASSPLPTGVHEQYF
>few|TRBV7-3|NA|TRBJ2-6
TGTGCCAGCAGCCCCTCGGTGTTTGGGGCCAACGTCCTGACTTTC
CASSPSVFGANVLTF
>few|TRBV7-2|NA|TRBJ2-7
TGTGCCAGCAAGAGGGCAGAGATTTACGAGCAGTACTTC
CASKRAEIYEQYF
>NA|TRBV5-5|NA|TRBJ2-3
TGTGCCAGCAGCTTAAGCTTCTCGAGCACAGATACGCAGTATTTT
CASSLSFSSTDTQYF
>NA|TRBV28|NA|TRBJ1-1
TGTGCCAGCAGTTGGGTGCGGGGGCGGGGTGAAGCTTTCTTT
CASSWVRGRGEAFF
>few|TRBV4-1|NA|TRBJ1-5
TGCGCCAGCAGCCAAGAATCGTTGGCAGGGGCCCAGCATTTT
CASSQESLAGAQHF
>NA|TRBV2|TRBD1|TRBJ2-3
TGTGCCGGAAACAGGGGGTTGTCAGATACGCAGTATTTT
CAGNRGLSDTQYF
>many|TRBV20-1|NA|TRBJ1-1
TGCAGTGCCAAAGACCCCGTGAAGGCTTTCTTT
CSAKDPVKAFF
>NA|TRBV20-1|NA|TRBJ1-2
TGCACTGCTAGAGATGGTTCAGACAACTATGGCTACACCTTC
CTARDGSDNYGYTF
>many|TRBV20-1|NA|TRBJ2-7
TGCAGTGCTAGGCCTGAACTAGATTCGCGACACTTC
CSARPELDSRHF
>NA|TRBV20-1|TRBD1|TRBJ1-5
TGCAGTGCCAGAACAGGGGTAGACAATCAGCCCCAGCATTTT
CSARTGVDNQPQHF
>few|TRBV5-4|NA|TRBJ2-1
TGTGCCAGCAGCTTGGTAAGCGCTCATGAGCAGTTCTTC
CASSLVSAHEQFF
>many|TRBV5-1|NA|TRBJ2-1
TGCGCCAGCAGCCCCGACAGCTATGAGCAGTTCTTC
CASSPDSYEQFF
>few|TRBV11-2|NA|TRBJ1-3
TGTGCCAGCAGCTTGGGATTCTCTGGAAACACCATATATTTT
CASSLGFSGNTIYF
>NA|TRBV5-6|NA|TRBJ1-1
TGTGCCAGCAGCCGTACCCTATGGTCGAACACTGAAGCTTTCTTT
CASSRTLWSNTEAFF
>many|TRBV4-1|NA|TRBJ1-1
TGCGCCAGCAGCCAAGAACCCACGGGGGGCACTGAAGCTTTCTTT
CASSQEPTGGTEAFF
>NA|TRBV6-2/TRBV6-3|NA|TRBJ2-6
TGTGCCAGCACCGACTCTTTGGGCTCTGGGGCCAACGTCCTGACTTTC
CASTDSLGSGANVLTF